A single sample gave rise to the 26 T cell receptor beta chains below, sequenced in a study of blood T cell repertoires in COVID-19. Clones were read by immunoSEQ multiplex PCR, and TCRdb kept only the in-frame ones, dropping some. In the table there are about 200,000 clones, over 60% of which are singletons. The sequencing input was peripheral blood. These receptors were collected from an older woman with acute or convalescent COVID-19.

This sequence joins TRBV7-9 and TRBJ2-1, with TRBD1 matching over 8 bases. V was pared by 5 bases and J by 5 bases, with 8 bases of the junction left unmatched. Germline CDR1 reads SEHNR; CDR2 reads FQNEAQ (reference sequence). This CDR3 region has 15 residues. CDR3 region: CASSAGQGANNEQFF. The CDR3 nucleotides are TGTGCCAGCAGCGCGGGGCAGGGGGCAAACAATGAGCAGTTCTTC.

The chain is built from TRBV2 and TRBJ1-4, with no clear D. The CDR3 loop spans 14 amino acids. Trimming stripped 0 bases from V and 10 bases from J, with 12 bases between. Germline values: CDR1 SNHLY, CDR2 FYNNEI. For the CDR3, the DNA is TGTGCCAGCAGTGAAGCAGCCCGAATTGGAAAACTGTTTTTT. Encoded protein: CASSEAARIGKLFF. Filled out from reference TRBV2 and TRBJ1-4, the complete variable domain reads EPEVTQTPSHQVTQMGQEVILRCVPISNHLYFYWYRQILGQKVEFLVSFYNNEISEKSEIFDDQFSVERPDGSNFTLKIRSTKLEDSAMYFCASSEAARIGKLFFGSGTQLSVL.

This sequence joins TRBV10-3 and TRBJ2-1; 11 bases are shared with TRBD1. In germline, CDR1 is ENHRY, CDR2 SYGVKD. The trim removed 0 bases at V and 6 bases at J, leaving 7 bases unmatched. This CDR3 is built from 17 residues. CDR3 nucleotides: TGTGCCATCAGTGAGTCAGTAGGACAGGGGGCGATCAATGAGCAGTTCTTC. It yields the protein CAISESVGQGAINEQFF.

V gene TRBV20-1 combines with J gene TRBJ1-1; no reliable D call. V shed 3 bases and J shed 0 bases, with 8 bases lying between them. CDR1 and CDR2 (germline): DFQATT, SNEGSKA (reference sequence). The length of the CDR3 is 13 residues. The CDR3 loop is CSASQSLNTEAFF. The CDR3 DNA sequence: TGCAGTGCTAGTCAGTCTTTGAACACTGAAGCTTTCTTT.

The rearrangement uses TRBV27 and TRBJ2-2; TRBD1 matches 8 bases. With 3 bases clipped from V and 4 bases from J, the junction kept 4 bases outside the gene matches. The CDR3 extends over 15 amino acids. The germline gives CDR1 MNHEY, CDR2 SMNVEV (reference sequence). CDR3 coding DNA: TGTGCCAGCAGTTTCCGGACAGGGAGCACCGGGGAGCTGTTTTTT. The encoded protein is CASSFRTGSTGELFF.

The CDR3 DNA is TGCAGCGGGGGGGGAGGCGGCGTTACCACAGATACGCAGTATTTT. This codes for CSGGGGGVTTDTQYF. The chain recombines TRBV29-1 with TRBJ2-3; 7 bases match TRBD2. V dropped 7 bases and J dropped 2; count of bases not matched to a gene: 12. The CDR3 extends over 15 amino acids. The germline CDR1 and CDR2 sequences are SQVTM and ANQGSEA.

This sequence joins TRBV7-9 and TRBJ1-1; D perhaps matches TRBD1 (6 bases). CDR3 size: 15 residues. V lost 2 bases to trimming and J lost 1 base, with 11 bases between them. Germline CDR1 reads SEHNR; CDR2 reads FQNEAQ (reference sequence). The CDR3 spells CASSLTGHGNTEAFF. CDR3 bases: TGTGCCAGCAGCTTAACGGGACACGGGAACACTGAAGCTTTCTTT.

This chain joins TRBV5-4 and TRBJ1-1, with 11 bases identical to TRBD1. After removal of 4 bases from V and 3 bases from J, the junction contained 5 bases not matched to a gene. Germline CDR1 is SGHNT and CDR2 is YYREEE (reference sequence). The CDR3 sequence is 15 residues long. CDR3 nucleotides: TGTGCCAGCAGCCCGGACAGGGGGCGGGACACTGAAGCTTTCTTT. Its protein product is CASSPDRGRDTEAFF.

This chain uses TRBV7-3 with TRBJ2-7; TRBD1 agrees at 9 bases. With 3 bases clipped from V and 4 bases from J, the junction kept 7 bases outside the gene matches. The CDR3 totals 15 residues. Germline values: CDR1 SGHTA, CDR2 FQGTGA. The CDR3 region has the DNA TGTGCCAGCAGCTTCGCCGGGACAGGGCCTTACGAGCAGTACTTC. This codes for CASSFAGTGPYEQYF.

V is TRBV7-9 and J is TRBJ2-3; 7 nucleotides line up with TRBD1. With 5 bases clipped from V and 9 bases from J, the junction kept 5 bases outside the gene matches. The CDR3 runs 12 residues. Per germline, CDR1 SEHNR and CDR2 FQNEAQ (reference sequence). The CDR3 region has the DNA TGTGCCAGCAGCACGCCGGGACAGACGCAGTATTTT. Translated: CASSTPGQTQYF. Full variable domain (outside the CDR3, taken from reference TRBV7-9 and TRBJ2-3): DTGVSQNPRHKITKRGQNVTFRCDPISEHNRLYWYRQTLGQGPEFLTYFQNEAQLEKSRLLSDRFSAERPKGSFSTLEIQRTEQGDSAMYLCASSTPGQTQYFGPGTRLTVL.

As to this clone: Other nucleotide sequences in the sample specify the same CDR3. V gene TRBV6-6 combines with J gene TRBJ1-1, with D maybe TRBD1 (6 bases). Germline-derived CDR1 and CDR2 are MNHNY and SVGAGI (reference sequence). The ends were cut back, 2 bases at V and 1 base at J, with 14 bases in the middle. CDR3 size: 16 residues. The DNA of the CDR3 is TGTGCCAGCAGTTACAAGTCAGGGGCGGCGAACACTGAAGCTTTCTTT. Its protein is CASSYKSGAANTEAFF.

This clone has only a few counts. The chain joins TRBV3-1 (or the pseudogene TRBV3-2) to TRBJ1-1; the match to TRBD1 covers 10 bases. Germline V gives CDR1 LGHDT, CDR2 YNNKEL (reference sequence). The CDR3 length is 15 residues. After removal of 0 bases from V and 11 bases from J, the junction contained 9 bases not matched to a gene. The DNA of the CDR3 is TGTGCCAGCAGCCAAGAGGGACAGGGGAAGAAGGTTGCTTTCTTT. Its translation is CASSQEGQGKKVAFF.

V and J are TRBV10-3 and TRBJ2-1; D possibly corresponds to TRBD2 (5 bases). Germline V gene lookup returns CDR1 ENHRY and CDR2 SYGVKD. V lost 8 bases, J lost 8 bases, and 13 bases lay in between. The CDR3 has 12 amino acids. In DNA form, the CDR3 reads TGTGCCATCCGGGGTGGATTCGATGAGCAGTTCTTC. Its protein product is CAIRGGFDEQFF.

V usage is TRBV3-1 (or the pseudogene TRBV3-2) and J usage is TRBJ1-2; D is uncertain. Germline values: CDR1 LGHDT, CDR2 YNNKEL (reference sequence). Trimming shortened V by 5 bases and J by 0 bases, and 4 bases separated the two germline ends. This CDR3 is built from 12 residues. CDR3 sequence: CASSESNYGYTF. CDR3 nucleotides: TGTGCCAGCAGCGAGTCTAACTATGGCTACACCTTC.

The V gene is TRBV29-1, the J gene TRBJ2-2, with a possible D match to TRBD2 (5 bases). Germline lookup yields CDR1 SQVTM and CDR2 ANQGSEA. V was shortened by 7 bases and J by 7 bases, with 19 bases between the two germline ends. The CDR3 has 14 residues. CDR3 residues: CSAAPDGNIGELFF. Here the CDR3 DNA reads TGCAGCGCCGCCCCCGACGGGAATATCGGGGAGCTGTTTTTT.

The V gene is TRBV24-1, the J gene TRBJ2-1; the match to TRBD2 covers 10 bases. CDR1 and CDR2 (germline): KGHDR, SFDVKD. This CDR3 has 15 amino acids. V shed 3 bases, J shed 2 bases, and the junction held 0 bases outside the gene matches. CDR3 loop: CATSDTSGTYNEQFF. The CDR3 nucleotides read TGTGCCACCAGTGATACTAGCGGGACCTACAATGAGCAGTTCTTC.

This clone was detected only once. The V and J genes are TRBV10-3 and TRBJ2-7; tentatively, D is TRBD2 (5 bases). The germline V and J ends were trimmed by 0 bases and 2 bases, with 8 bases remaining between them. This CDR3 region has 14 residues. Germline assignment: CDR1 ENHRY and CDR2 SYGVKD. In DNA form, the CDR3 reads TGTGCCATCAGTGAGTCGGGAGACACCTACGAGCAGTACTTC. The encoded protein is CAISESGDTYEQYF.

The chain couples TRBV29-1 to TRBJ1-1, with TRBD1 matching 7 bases. CDR3 length: 13 residues. Germline-derived CDR1 and CDR2 are SQVTM and ANQGSEA. Trimming cost V 4 bases and J 0 bases; bases outside gene matches: 2. CDR3: CSVVGQLNTEAFF. Written as DNA, the CDR3 is TGCAGCGTTGTGGGACAGTTGAACACTGAAGCTTTCTTT.

The CDR3 DNA is TGTGCCAGCAACCTTTGGGAGACATCCACCGGGGAGCTGTTTTTT. This codes for CASNLWETSTGELFF. The chain has TRBV5-5 and TRBJ2-2; possibly TRBD2 for D (5 bases). Germline V gene sequence: CDR1 SGHKS, CDR2 YYEKEE (reference sequence). V gave up 6 bases and J gave up 4 bases, with 16 bases separating them. This CDR3 is 15 amino acids long.

With respect to this clone: In the same sample, other DNA sequences code for this CDR3. The chain uses TRBV7-9 and TRBJ2-1; 14 bases fit TRBD2. Trimming removed 5 bases from V and 7 bases from J; junction bases left unmatched: 7. CDR1 SEHNR and CDR2 FQNEAQ come from the germline V gene (reference sequence). The CDR3 has 16 residues. As DNA, the CDR3 is TGTGCCAGCAGCCCGACTAGCGGGAGGGTAGGGAATGAGCAGTTCTTC. Amino acid sequence: CASSPTSGRVGNEQFF.

This clone was observed a single time. The V call is TRBV5-1, the J call TRBJ2-2, with 7 bases matching TRBD2. The length of the CDR3 is 16 residues. The J segment lost 4 bases and the V segment lost 0 bases, leaving 6 bases of the junction unmatched. Per germline, CDR1 SGHRS and CDR2 YFSETQ. The CDR3 DNA is TGCGCCAGCAGCTTGGGCGGTAGCGGGTCCACCGGGGAGCTGTTTTTT. It yields the protein CASSLGGSGSTGELFF. The full variable domain, in which reference TRBV5-1 and TRBJ2-2 provide the parts outside the CDR3, is KAGVTQTPRYLIKTRGQQVTLSCSPISGHRSVSWYQQTPGQGLQFLFEYFSETQRNKGNFPGRFSGRQFSNSRSEMNVSTLELGDSALYLCASSLGGSGSTGELFFGEGSRLTVL.

V usage is TRBV27 and J usage is TRBJ1-2; D is perhaps TRBD1 (5 bases). Germline V gene sequence: CDR1 MNHEY, CDR2 SMNVEV (reference sequence). Trimming pared 0 bases from V and 4 bases from J, leaving 12 bases between. This CDR3 contains 15 residues. The CDR3 DNA reads as TGTGCCAGCAGTTTATCTAGGGGTAGCACCTATGGCTACACCTTC. Translating gives CASSLSRGSTYGYTF.

V is TRBV14 and J is TRBJ2-1; D is perhaps TRBD1 (5 bases). This CDR3 comprises 14 residues. V shed 2 bases and J shed 8 bases, with 13 bases lying between them. Per the germline V gene, CDR1 is SGHDN and CDR2 is FVKESK. The CDR3 is CASSQLTIRDEQFF. The CDR3 bases are TGTGCCAGCAGCCAACTAACTATCAGGGATGAGCAGTTCTTC. The whole variable domain, filled in from reference TRBV14 and TRBJ2-1, reads EAGVTQFPSHSVIEKGQTVTLRCDPISGHDNLYWYRRVMGKEIKFLLHFVKESKQDESGMPNNRFLAERTGGTYSTLKVQPAELEDSGVYFCASSQLTIRDEQFFGPGTRLTVL.

The rearrangement uses TRBV9 and TRBJ2-3; D remains unclear. This CDR3 contains 16 residues. Germline V gene sequence: CDR1 SGDLS, CDR2 YYNGEE. The germline V and J ends were trimmed by 0 bases and 0 bases, with 11 bases remaining between them. CDR3 region: CASSVGVQTSTDTQYF. The CDR3, as DNA: TGTGCCAGCAGCGTAGGGGTGCAGACTAGCACAGATACGCAGTATTTT.

The chain links TRBV14 to TRBJ1-1; no clear D gene. The germline V and J ends were trimmed by 1 base and 3 bases, with 6 bases remaining between them. The CDR3 totals 13 residues. The germline V gene has CDR1 SGHDN and CDR2 FVKESK. CDR3 protein: CASSQAQYTEAFF. The CDR3 nucleotides are TGTGCCAGCAGCCAAGCACAGTACACTGAAGCTTTCTTT.

This chain uses TRBV7-8 with TRBJ2-3, with 7 bases matching TRBD1. The germline gives CDR1 SGHVS, CDR2 FQNEAQ. Trimming at V came to 4 bases and at J to 2 bases, leaving 6 bases not matched to a gene. The CDR3 loop spans 15 amino acids. For the CDR3, the DNA is TGTGCCAGCAGCTCGACAGGGTCTTACACAGATACGCAGTATTTT. This translates into CASSSTGSYTDTQYF.